This entry lists 22 T cell receptor beta chains sequenced from one sample in a study of memory CD4+ T cells and cytomegalovirus serostatus. Clones were read by immunoSEQ multiplex PCR, and TCRdb kept only the in-frame ones, dropping some. The table includes 45,000 to 55,000 clones, under 80% detected once. Single viable CD3+CD4+CD8-CD45RO+ cells were sorted as the memory CD4+ T cells. Sequencing was done on a sample of memory CD4+ T cells from blood. The receptors come from an adult in good health and CMV-seronegative.

This clone appeared a few times. V is TRBV9 and J is TRBJ1-2, with 9 positions matching TRBD1. The J segment lost 8 bases and the V segment lost 3 bases, leaving 8 bases of the junction unmatched. Germline CDR1 is SGDLS and CDR2 is YYNGEE. This CDR3 has 14 residues. CDR3 nucleotide sequence: TGTGCCAGCAGCGGGATACAGGGGGCTTTAGGCTACACCTTC. Encoded protein: CASSGIQGALGYTF. The full variable domain, with the rest looked up from reference TRBV9 and TRBJ1-2, is DSGVTQTPKHLITATGQRVTLRCSPRSGDLSVYWYQQSLDQGLQFLIQYYNGEERAKGNILERFSAQQFPDLHSELNLSSLELGDSALYFCASSGIQGALGYTFGSGTRLTVV.

This clone was counted a single time. The V gene is TRBV9, the J gene TRBJ2-1; either TRBD1 or TRBD2 may supply D (8 bases each). The CDR3 loop spans 17 amino acids. The germline V gene encodes CDR1 SGDLS and CDR2 YYNGEE. V was trimmed by 4 bases and J by 1 base, leaving 18 bases between them. The DNA for the CDR3 is TGTGCCAGCAGCTACGGACAGGGCGGGAGGTCCTACAATGAGCAGTTCTTC. Residues: CASSYGQGGRSYNEQFF.

This chain joins TRBV6-9 and TRBJ1-6; the D gene is possibly TRBD1 (6 bases). The CDR3 extends over 13 amino acids. V was trimmed by 8 bases and J by 8 bases, leaving 13 bases between them. Germline values: CDR1 MNHGY, CDR2 SVAAGI. The CDR3 nucleotides are TGTGCCAGCGGACAGAATGAGGATTCACCCCTCCACTTT. Translated: CASGQNEDSPLHF.

This rearrangement joins TRBV7-9 to TRBJ2-4, with D possibly being TRBD2 (5 bases). The length of the CDR3 is 17 residues. V was shortened by 0 bases and J by 1 base, with 13 bases between the two germline ends. The germline V gene has CDR1 SEHNR and CDR2 FQNEAQ (reference sequence). CDR3 bases: TGTGCCAGCAGCTTAGCGCGGGCCAACGGTGCCAAAAACATTCAGTACTTC. This gives the protein CASSLARANGAKNIQYF.

The chain has TRBV5-6 and TRBJ2-1; 13 nucleotides match TRBD2. The CDR3 consists of 15 residues. Germline V CDR1 and CDR2: SGHDT, YYEEEE. V shed 2 bases and J 4 bases; nucleotides not matched to a gene: 0. This chain's CDR3 is CASSLLAGGYNEQFF. Written as DNA, the CDR3 is TGTGCCAGCAGCTTACTAGCGGGAGGGTACAATGAGCAGTTCTTC.

The genes are TRBV30 and TRBJ2-7, with 7 positions matching TRBD2. With 0 bases clipped from V and 0 bases from J, the junction kept 8 bases outside the gene matches. From germline, CDR1 is GTSNPN and CDR2 SVGIG (reference sequence). The CDR3 length is 16 residues. Here the CDR3 reads CAWSVRSGTISYEQYF. The DNA for the CDR3 is TGTGCCTGGAGTGTACGGAGCGGGACTATCTCCTACGAGCAGTACTTC.

The chain employs TRBV2 and TRBJ2-3; TRBD2 matches 7 bases. The CDR3 loop spans 15 amino acids. V dropped 6 bases and J dropped 8; count of bases not matched to a gene: 14. The germline V gene has CDR1 SNHLY and CDR2 FYNNEI. The CDR3: CASRAEGGPPVTQYF. DNA of the CDR3: TGTGCCAGCAGGGCGGAGGGAGGGCCCCCGGTTACGCAGTATTTT.

This chain links TRBV6-1 with TRBJ1-5; D remains ambiguous. With 9 bases removed from V and 2 bases from J, the gap between germline ends came to 11 bases. CDR1 is MNHNS, CDR2 SASEGT, per germline. The CDR3 is made up of 13 amino acids. CDR3 coding DNA: TGTGCCAGTGCCGCAGGTGGCAATCAGCCCCAGCATTTT. This translates into CASAAGGNQPQHF.

The chain carries TRBV10-3 and TRBJ1-5, with a tentative D call TRBD1 (5 bases). This CDR3 region has 15 residues. V dropped 0 bases and J dropped 1 base, with 7 bases sitting between them. CDR1 and CDR2 from the germline V gene are ENHRY and SYGVKD. In nucleotides, the CDR3 is TGTGCCATCAGTGAGTCGCCAGGGAGCAATCAGCCCCAGCATTTT. Translation gives CAISESPGSNQPQHF.

The V gene is TRBV7-9, the J gene TRBJ2-3; a weak D match, TRBD2 (6 bases). The V end lost 5 bases, the J end lost 4 bases, and 22 bases lay between the germline ends. This CDR3 has 17 residues. CDR1 is SEHNR, CDR2 FQNEAQ, per germline (reference sequence). CDR3 amino acids: CASSHGGKKGIADTQYF. The CDR3 nucleotides read TGTGCCAGCAGCCATGGAGGGAAAAAGGGGATAGCAGATACGCAGTATTTT.

This clone turned up a few times. The V call is TRBV18, the J call TRBJ1-1, with D possibly being TRBD1 (5 bases). Per the germline V gene, CDR1 is KGHSH and CDR2 is LQKENI. The CDR3 extends over 14 amino acids. V lost 6 bases, J lost 1 base, and 12 bases lay in between. CDR3 region: CASSPTQGNTEAFF. The CDR3 DNA is TGTGCCAGCTCCCCGACTCAGGGGAACACTGAAGCTTTCTTT.

The chain combines TRBV11-2 with TRBJ1-1; 10 nucleotides align to TRBD1. The V and J ends lost 5 bases and 5 bases, in that order; junction bases with no gene match: 8. The CDR3 has 15 amino acids. Germline V gives CDR1 SGHAT, CDR2 FQNNGV. CDR3 nucleotide sequence: TGTGCCAGCAGCCCCCGACAGGGGGCAGGGACTGAAGCTTTCTTT. Protein sequence: CASSPRQGAGTEAFF.

This clone was counted once. The V and J genes are TRBV11-3 and TRBJ2-1, with 14 nucleotides matching TRBD2. This CDR3 is built from 18 residues. CDR1 SGHNT and CDR2 YENEEA come from the germline V gene. V was pared by 5 bases and J by 6 bases, with 12 bases of the junction left unmatched. The CDR3 nucleotides are TGTGCCAGCAGCGCCGGGAGGGGGACTAGCGGGAGAGGCAATGAGCAGTTCTTC. Its protein is CASSAGRGTSGRGNEQFF.

This rearrangement joins TRBV4-1 to TRBJ2-7, with a possible D match to TRBD1 (5 bases). Trimming pared 0 bases from V and 3 bases from J, leaving 12 bases between. CDR1 and CDR2 (germline): MGHRA, YSYEKL. The CDR3 is 15 amino acids. CDR3: CASSQEGVADYEQYF. The CDR3, as DNA: TGCGCCAGCAGCCAAGAAGGGGTAGCTGACTACGAGCAGTACTTC.

This chain joins TRBV30 and TRBJ1-5; 9 bases match TRBD1. This CDR3 has 13 amino acids. With 4 bases clipped from V and 6 bases from J, the junction kept 4 bases outside the gene matches. Looked up from germline, CDR1 is GTSNPN and CDR2 is SVGIG (reference sequence). CDR3 region: CAWTQGAGQPQHF. As DNA, the CDR3 is TGTGCCTGGACACAGGGGGCAGGTCAGCCCCAGCATTTT.

The J gene is TRBJ1-1, the V gene TRBV19; D possibly corresponds to TRBD1 (5 bases). Per the germline V gene, CDR1 is LNHDA and CDR2 is SQIVND (reference sequence). This CDR3 spans 14 amino acids. V dropped 4 bases and J dropped 4 bases, with 13 bases sitting between them. The CDR3 loop reads CASSTNWGSTEAFF. CDR3 DNA: TGTGCCAGTAGTACGAACTGGGGGTCCACTGAAGCTTTCTTT.

The chain recombines TRBV7-9 with TRBJ2-3, with 7 bases identical to TRBD2. The J segment lost 2 bases and the V segment lost 1 base, leaving 9 bases of the junction unmatched. The CDR3 covers 17 residues. Germline CDR1 is SEHNR and CDR2 is FQNEAQ (reference sequence). CDR3 protein: CASSLGVLADFTDTQYF. CDR3 nucleotide sequence: TGTGCCAGCAGCTTAGGAGTTCTAGCGGATTTCACAGATACGCAGTATTTT.

A note on this clone: Other DNA sequences in the sample encode the same CDR3. The chain links TRBV28 to TRBJ2-3, with D maybe TRBD2 (6 bases). The CDR3 extends over 12 amino acids. V dropped 8 bases and J dropped 0 bases, with 6 bases sitting between them. CDR1 and CDR2 from the germline V gene are MDHEN and SYDVKM. As DNA, the CDR3 is TGTGCCAGCCGGGGGAGCACAGATACGCAGTATTTT. This codes for CASRGSTDTQYF.

CDR3 DNA sequence: TGTGCCAGCTCGCCGGGGGATAAGACTGAAGCTTTCTTT. This encodes CASSPGDKTEAFF. J is TRBJ1-1 and V is TRBV18; perhaps TRBD1 as D (5 bases). Trimming removed 6 bases from V and 5 bases from J, with 13 bases in between. Germline V gene lookup returns CDR1 KGHSH and CDR2 LQKENI. CDR3 size: 13 residues.

This sequence joins TRBV6-5 and TRBJ2-3, with D perhaps assigned TRBD1 or TRBD2 (5 bases each). V was shortened by 7 bases and J by 6 bases, with 14 bases between the two germline ends. Germline lookup yields CDR1 MNHEY and CDR2 SVGAGI. This CDR3 is 13 amino acids long. The CDR3 reads CASTSGTQDTQYF. The CDR3 coding sequence is TGTGCCAGCACCTCCGGGACGCAGGATACGCAGTATTTT.

J is TRBJ2-7 and V is TRBV6-1; D call uncertain. V shed 5 bases and J shed 5 bases, with 7 bases lying between them. CDR3 size: 11 residues. Per germline, CDR1 MNHNS and CDR2 SASEGT. The CDR3 is CASSRANEQYF. CDR3 nucleotide sequence: TGTGCCAGCAGTCGGGCTAACGAGCAGTACTTC.

The chain has TRBV25-1 and TRBJ2-5, with TRBD2 matching 7 bases. This CDR3 has 17 residues. CDR1 MGHDK and CDR2 SYGVNS come from the germline V gene. Trimming removed 6 bases from V and 2 bases from J; junction bases left unmatched: 15. CDR3 nucleotide sequence: TGTGCCAGCAGCGGATTCGACATAAGGACTAGTCAAGAGACCCAGTACTTC. Protein sequence: CASSGFDIRTSQETQYF.